This T cell receptor (beta chain) stems from a study of T cell repertoires in cytomegalovirus infection (dated by TCRdb to the late 2010s). At the level of the whole study: Donor HLA type was relevant to the analysis, because carriage of CMV infection together with the matching HLA type was indicated by public TCR beta signatures. Overall results and qualifications from the work: Cumulative frequency of public TCR beta family members discriminated carriers of CMV infection plus the relevant HLA type in this cohort and an independent roughly 340-donor cohort. The ex vivo response was dominated by HLA-C-restricted CMV-specific TCR beta clonotypes, which also provided the single most frequent clonotype in two of eight donors.

Ends trimmed: V by 4 bases, J by 3 bases; bases unmatched to a gene: 6. Measured from the cysteine to the phenylalanine, the CDR3 is 15 residues long. The DNA shown is the 45-base CDR3, in frame from base 1. This clonotype came up many times. The antigen it binds to is not known. No much larger clone exists at a distance of one base, and base qualities are not known. TCRdb records Illumina HiSeq 1500 as the sequencer. TCRdb reran the public reads through fastp at Q25 and MiXCR, keeping productive beta chains. All rows with the same CDR3 protein become a single entry with the most common DNA and genes. Present in this sample are 200,000 to 300,000 distinct CDR3 sequences, around 9% of which were seen just once. Around 16% of the sample lies in the top ten.

The sequence was obtained from a human donor in good health (CMV status not recorded). Some clones in this sample may be carry-over from other donors' samples. Sequencing was done on a sample of PBMCs. Recombination joined TRBV12-3 or TRBV12-4 with TRBJ2-5, and 9 junctional nucleotides match TRBD1. The DNA sequence is TGTGCCAGCAGTTCCCGGGACAGGGTTAAAGAGACCCAGTACTTC. Its protein is CASSSRDRVKETQYF.